The T cell receptor (beta chain) under discussion was sequenced for a study of CD8 T cells in ankylosing spondylitis. Study outcomes and limitations: Reports say disease-linked clones showed up significantly more in matched ankylosing spondylitis synovial fluid. Ankylosing spondylitis blood appeared to carry a characteristic TCR beta motif of roughly eight highly homologous variants.

TCRdb ran MiXCR on the 5' RACE reads and lists one entry per CDR3 protein. The sample holds around 150,000 distinct CDR3 sequences, around 17% seen once. Regarding this clonotype: Antigen specificity is unknown.

The CDR3 loop spans 14 amino acids. Germline-derived CDR1 and CDR2 are SQVTM and ANQGSEA. Trimming shortened V by 4 bases and J by 5 bases, and 14 bases separated the two germline ends. This chain connects TRBV29-1 to TRBJ2-2; a weak D match, TRBD1 (5 bases). The sequence was obtained from a male donor with ankylosing spondylitis or in good health (not recorded which). The specimen was blood, either unsorted or a sorted T cell fraction (not recorded which). The CDR3, as DNA: TGCAGCGTTGTAGGGGCCCGAAGGACCGGGGAGCTGTTTTTT. Its translation is CSVVGARRTGELFF.